A single sample is the source of the 30 T cell receptor beta chains below, sequenced in a study of blood T cell repertoires in COVID-19. Sequenced by immunoSEQ multiplex PCR; TCRdb stores in-frame clones only, minus some. Among 300,000 to 400,000 clones listed, about 90% were seen once. The sequencing sample was made of peripheral blood. The origin of the receptors is a woman aged 25 to 45 with COVID-19, enrolled during active disease.

The rearrangement links TRBV6-5 to TRBJ1-2; a possible D gene is TRBD1 (6 bases). The CDR3 is 13 residues long. V lost 4 bases, J lost 4 bases, and 10 bases lay in between. Germline V gene data show CDR1 as MNHEY and CDR2 as SVGAGI. CDR3 amino acids: CASSFDRSYGYTF. CDR3 nucleotides: TGTGCCAGCAGTTTCGACAGGAGCTATGGCTACACCTTC.

The V call is TRBV4-1, the J call TRBJ2-2, with TRBD2 matching 10 bases. The CDR3 length is 18 residues. Germline V CDR1 and CDR2: MGHRA, YSYEKL. The V and J ends lost 0 bases and 4 bases, in that order; junction bases with no gene match: 8. The chain's CDR3 is CASSQDPAGGPRTGELFF. In DNA form, the CDR3 reads TGCGCCAGCAGCCAAGATCCAGCGGGAGGGCCTCGCACCGGGGAGCTGTTTTTT.

J is TRBJ1-2 and V is TRBV6-4; weak D call: TRBD1 (6 bases). CDR1 and CDR2 (germline): MRHNA, SNTAGT. The CDR3 spans 13 residues. V lost 2 bases and J lost 13, with 17 bases in between. CDR3 residues: CASSDRGKTSSTF. In nucleotides, the CDR3 is TGTGCCAGCAGTGACAGGGGGAAAACTAGTAGCACCTTC.

The chain joins TRBV18 to TRBJ1-2; 7 bases map to TRBD1. J was trimmed by 8 bases and V by 6 bases; bases with no gene match: 9. Germline values: CDR1 KGHSH, CDR2 LQKENI. The CDR3 runs to 13 residues. The CDR3 sequence: CASSRDREDGYTF. DNA for the CDR3: TGTGCCAGCTCCCGTGACAGGGAAGACGGCTACACCTTC.

This chain connects TRBV11-3 to TRBJ2-2; D is undetermined. The germline CDR1 and CDR2 sequences are SGHNT and YENEEA. This CDR3 region has 13 residues. Trimming stripped 5 bases from V and 6 bases from J, with 10 bases between. The CDR3 DNA follows: TGTGCCAGCAGCCCTGTGGCTGCCGGGGAGCTGTTTTTT. Translating gives CASSPVAAGELFF.

This sequence joins TRBV7-2 and TRBJ1-5; the D is unclear. Germline CDR1 SGHTA, CDR2 FQGNSA. Trimming pared 0 bases from V and 3 bases from J, leaving 6 bases between. CDR3 length: 14 residues. DNA for the CDR3: TGTGCCAGCAGCTTAGCTACAGCCAATCAGCCCCAGCATTTT. Its translation: CASSLATANQPQHF.

The chain carries TRBV2 and TRBJ1-5; 7 bases map to TRBD1. Germline V gives CDR1 SNHLY, CDR2 FYNNEI. The CDR3 runs to 16 residues. With 4 bases clipped from V and 6 bases from J, the junction kept 12 bases outside the gene matches. In nucleotides, the CDR3 is TGTGCCAGCAGTGGACAGGGTGTTTTAGTAAGTCAGCCCCAGCATTTT. Encoded protein: CASSGQGVLVSQPQHF.

The chain employs TRBV29-1 and TRBJ2-1; 9 positions agree with TRBD2. CDR3 length: 11 amino acids. V shed 4 bases, J shed 10 bases, and the junction held 2 bases outside the gene matches. The germline CDR1 and CDR2 sequences are SQVTM and ANQGSEA. CDR3 bases: TGCAGCGTTGGGAGCGGGGGGGAGCAGTTCTTC. Translation gives CSVGSGGEQFF.

The rearrangement uses TRBV28 and TRBJ1-5; 7 nucleotides agree with TRBD1. The CDR3 totals 14 residues. J gave up 7 bases and V 1 base, and 4 bases lay outside the gene matches. Germline V gene sequence: CDR1 MDHEN, CDR2 SYDVKM. The CDR3 bases are TGTGCCAGCAGTTTATCGGACAGGACACAGCCCCAGCATTTT. Protein product: CASSLSDRTQPQHF.

This rearrangement joins TRBV5-4 to TRBJ2-2; D not certain. Germline assignment: CDR1 SGHNT and CDR2 YYREEE (reference sequence). The CDR3 consists of 16 residues. V was cut by 1 base and J by 1 base, with 11 bases left in between. CDR3: CASSLTGGGNTGELFF. CDR3 sequence (DNA): TGTGCCAGCAGCTTGACGGGTGGCGGGAACACCGGGGAGCTGTTTTTT.

CDR3 DNA sequence: TGTGCCAGTCGGGACAGGGGCGCGTATGGCTACACCTTC. It codes for CASRDRGAYGYTF. The chain joins TRBV19 to TRBJ1-2; TRBD1 matches at 10 bases. V lost 8 bases and J lost 5; bases outside the gene matches: 5. The germline V gene has CDR1 LNHDA and CDR2 SQIVND (reference sequence). The CDR3 length is 13 residues.

This chain connects TRBV7-8 to TRBJ1-1; 9 positions match TRBD1. The CDR3 extends over 16 amino acids. Germline V lookup: CDR1 SGHVS, CDR2 FQNEAQ. V was pared by 0 bases and J by 6 bases, with 8 bases of the junction left unmatched. In nucleotides, the CDR3 is TGTGCCAGCAGCTTAGCCCTCCGGGGACAGGGAGCTGAAGCTTTCTTT. Translation: CASSLALRGQGAEAFF.

This rearrangement joins TRBV30 to TRBJ1-2; 7 positions agree with TRBD1. The V and J ends lost 2 bases and 8 bases, in that order; junction bases with no gene match: 8. Germline lookup yields CDR1 GTSNPN and CDR2 SVGIG (reference sequence). This CDR3 region has 13 residues. The CDR3 loop is CAWSSETGWGYTF. The DNA for the CDR3 is TGTGCCTGGAGTTCGGAGACAGGGTGGGGCTACACCTTC.

This chain uses TRBV24-1 with TRBJ2-7; 7 nucleotides match TRBD1. The CDR3 extends over 17 amino acids. CDR1 KGHDR and CDR2 SFDVKD come from the germline V gene. The junction had 14 bases not matched to a gene; V was cut back by 4 bases and J by 3 bases. CDR3 sequence (DNA): TGTGCCACCAGTGACCAATTGACAGGGAATTTGGACTACGAGCAGTACTTC. Its translation is CATSDQLTGNLDYEQYF.

This clone occurred a few times. The rearrangement links TRBV12-3 or TRBV12-4 to TRBJ1-2; TRBD1 is a possible D gene (5 bases). The CDR3 loop spans 13 amino acids. With 6 bases removed from V and 4 bases from J, the gap between germline ends came to 12 bases. CDR3 region: CASRWEGTYGYTF. CDR3 sequence (DNA): TGTGCCAGCAGGTGGGAGGGGACCTATGGCTACACCTTC.

The J gene is TRBJ2-1, the V gene TRBV11-3; 7 positions match TRBD1. Per germline, CDR1 SGHNT and CDR2 YENEEA. The CDR3 length is 14 residues. V shed 3 bases, J shed 7 bases, and the junction held 6 bases outside the gene matches. CDR3 nucleotides: TGTGCCAGCAGCTTCGGGACAGTAACAAATGAGCAGTTCTTC. Its protein is CASSFGTVTNEQFF.

This sequence joins TRBV28 and TRBJ1-3, with D unresolved. CDR1 MDHEN and CDR2 SYDVKM come from the germline V gene. The ends were cut back, 4 bases at V and 0 bases at J, with 7 bases in the middle. The CDR3 contains 14 residues. CDR3 sequence (DNA): TGTGCCAGCAGTTCGGCAGGCTCTGGAAACACCATATATTTT. Amino acids: CASSSAGSGNTIYF.

The count of this clone is one. The chain recombines TRBV4-1 with TRBJ2-3, with 15 bases identical to TRBD2. V shed 4 bases and J 0 bases; nucleotides not matched to a gene: 5. The length of the CDR3 is 18 residues. The germline gives CDR1 MGHRA, CDR2 YSYEKL. CDR3 sequence (DNA): TGCGCCAGCAGCCGGAGGACTAGCGGGAGGGGTAGCACAGATACGCAGTATTTT. Its translation: CASSRRTSGRGSTDTQYF.

This clone showed up just once. This chain joins TRBV25-1 and TRBJ2-7; no firm D call. The germline V gene encodes CDR1 MGHDK and CDR2 SYGVNS. With 0 bases removed from V and 3 bases from J, the gap between germline ends came to 3 bases. This CDR3 contains 12 residues. CDR3 loop: CASSEYSYEQYF. The CDR3 coding sequence is TGTGCCAGCAGTGAATACAGCTACGAGCAGTACTTC.

This rearrangement joins TRBV5-6 to TRBJ2-2, with TRBD2 identical over 8 bases. The germline V gene encodes CDR1 SGHDT and CDR2 YYEEEE. This CDR3 has 16 amino acids. Unmatched junction bases numbered 10, after V lost 1 base and J lost 8 bases. The CDR3 protein is CASSLSLAGTSGELFF. CDR3 in DNA: TGTGCCAGCAGCTTGTCCTTAGCGGGAACTTCTGGGGAGCTGTTTTTT.

V and J are TRBV19 and TRBJ1-1; no firm D call. Per the germline V gene, CDR1 is LNHDA and CDR2 is SQIVND (reference sequence). V was pared by 9 bases and J by 5 bases, with 10 bases between. This CDR3 has 11 amino acids. The CDR3 sequence: CASSWETEAFF. CDR3 sequence (DNA): TGTGCCAGCTCCTGGGAGACTGAAGCTTTCTTT.

The rearrangement joins TRBV27 to TRBJ2-1, with 12 bases fitting TRBD2. The length of the CDR3 is 16 residues. Germline V lookup: CDR1 MNHEY, CDR2 SMNVEV (reference sequence). V was pared by 2 bases and J by 4 bases, with 3 bases of the junction left unmatched. The CDR3 spells CASSLGTSGLYNEQFF. The CDR3 DNA reads TGTGCCAGCAGTTTAGGGACTAGCGGGCTGTACAATGAGCAGTTCTTC.

Only one count was recorded for this clone. This sequence joins TRBV1 and TRBJ2-4; the tabulated D call, TRBD2, remains unverified against the DNA. TRBV1 is deemed a pseudogene. The CDR3 has 20 residues. CDR3 protein: CTSSHATSGICDLAKNIQYF. CDR3 nucleotide sequence: TGCACCAGCAGCCATGCGACTAGCGGGATTTGTGATTTAGCCAAAAACATTCAGTACTTC.

About this clone: At the DNA level, this CDR3 is encoded by other sequences in the same sample as well. This chain connects TRBV6-5 to TRBJ2-1, with 10 nucleotides matching TRBD1. The germline gives CDR1 MNHEY, CDR2 SVGAGI. The CDR3 is 12 residues long. The V segment lost 6 bases and the J segment 9 bases; nucleotides outside the gene matches: 2. CDR3 coding DNA: TGTGCCAGCAGGCGGACAGGGGGTGAGCAGTTCTTC. Translating gives CASRRTGGEQFF.

V is TRBV7-3 and J is TRBJ2-3, with TRBD2 matching over 9 bases. Trimming removed 5 bases from V and 0 bases from J; junction bases left unmatched: 9. This CDR3 comprises 17 residues. Germline values: CDR1 SGHTA, CDR2 FQGTGA. CDR3 sequence (DNA): TGTGCCAGCAGCCCGACAAGTAGCGGGAGCAGCACAGATACGCAGTATTTT. Protein sequence: CASSPTSSGSSTDTQYF.

This chain uses TRBV7-9 with TRBJ2-3, with 10 positions matching TRBD2. CDR3 length equals 18 residues. Germline trimming cut 5 bases from V and 4 bases from J; bases unmatched to any gene: 15. Germline values: CDR1 SEHNR, CDR2 FQNEAQ (reference sequence). CDR3 bases: TGTGCCAGCAGCCGGCATGCCCTACTAGCGGGAACAGCAGATACGCAGTATTTT. Protein sequence: CASSRHALLAGTADTQYF. The complete variable domain, with remaining parts taken from reference TRBV7-9 and TRBJ2-3, reads DTGVSQNPRHKITKRGQNVTFRCDPISEHNRLYWYRQTLGQGPEFLTYFQNEAQLEKSRLLSDRFSAERPKGSFSTLEIQRTEQGDSAMYLCASSRHALLAGTADTQYFGPGTRLTVL.

V gene TRBV14 combines with J gene TRBJ2-5; no definite D call. V was shortened by 4 bases and J by 5 bases, with 11 bases between the two germline ends. The length of the CDR3 is 13 residues. Germline CDR1 and CDR2: SGHDN and FVKESK. CDR3 sequence (DNA): TGTGCCAGCAGCCCGACTCCTCGGGAGACCCAGTACTTC. Protein product: CASSPTPRETQYF.

This clone was counted once. The rearrangement joins TRBV25-1 to TRBJ2-1, with 9 bases aligning to TRBD2. This CDR3 contains 14 residues. Germline V gives CDR1 MGHDK, CDR2 SYGVNS. J was trimmed by 4 bases and V by 3 bases; bases with no gene match: 1. Here the CDR3 reads CASSELAGYNEQFF. In DNA form, the CDR3 reads TGTGCCAGCAGTGAGCTAGCGGGGTACAATGAGCAGTTCTTC.

This rearrangement joins TRBV19 to TRBJ2-7; 8 positions agree with TRBD2. The ends lost 5 bases at V and 3 bases at J; junction bases unmatched: 9. The germline CDR1 and CDR2 sequences are LNHDA and SQIVND (reference sequence). There are 15 residues in the CDR3. The CDR3 DNA reads as TGTGCCAGTAGTTCCGCTAGCGGGCCAGGCTACGAGCAGTACTTC. Translation: CASSSASGPGYEQYF.

Points on this clone: The junction does not match germline at one end; this may be a read error. Written as DNA, the CDR3 is TGCGCCAGCAGCTTGGCAGGACAGGGCGGCCTACTTTTT. Translated: CASSLAGQGGLLF. J is TRBJ1-4 and V is TRBV5-1, with TRBD1 matching 8 bases. CDR1 is SGHRS and CDR2 is YFSETQ in the germline V gene. The CDR3 contains 13 residues.